Considering frequency, the clone carrying this TCR beta chain is medium-sized. Germline CDR1 SGHTA, CDR2 FQGNSA. The length of the CDR3 is 13 residues. This sample was taken from a study of CD8 T cells in cerebrospinal fluid in Alzheimer's disease. Reanalyzing the 10x single-cell sequencing reads, TCRdb keeps one entry per CDR3 protein, without DNA. This table lists about a thousand distinct CDR3 sequences. Sequenced material: cerebrospinal fluid. The chain recombines TRBV7-2 with TRBJ2-3. This TCR was sampled from a human donor in good health. The CDR3 protein is CASSISRQDTQYF.